The present entry profiles one T cell receptor beta chain with its context. This specimen belongs to a study of blood T cells in healthy people across ages. About the study: Capture by template switching was about one barcoded beta molecule per two T cells.

With a J-beta primer mix and a sample-barcoded 5' primer, a second PCR ran about 7 to 12 cycles. MiXCR was run by TCRdb on the 5' RACE reads, yielding one entry per CDR3 protein. The sample carries about 970,000 distinct CDR3 sequences, roughly 50% recorded once. The V and J ends lost 5 bases and 4 bases respectively, with 14 bases between them. This CDR3 has 14 residues. Sequenced material: blood. This chain connects TRBV12-3 or TRBV12-4 to TRBJ2-5; TRBD2 might be the D (6 bases). The source is a woman aged 55-70 years in good health. For the CDR3, the DNA is TGTGCCAGCAGTGTTTCAAGGAGGGTAGAGACCCAGTACTTC. Translating gives CASSVSRRVETQYF.